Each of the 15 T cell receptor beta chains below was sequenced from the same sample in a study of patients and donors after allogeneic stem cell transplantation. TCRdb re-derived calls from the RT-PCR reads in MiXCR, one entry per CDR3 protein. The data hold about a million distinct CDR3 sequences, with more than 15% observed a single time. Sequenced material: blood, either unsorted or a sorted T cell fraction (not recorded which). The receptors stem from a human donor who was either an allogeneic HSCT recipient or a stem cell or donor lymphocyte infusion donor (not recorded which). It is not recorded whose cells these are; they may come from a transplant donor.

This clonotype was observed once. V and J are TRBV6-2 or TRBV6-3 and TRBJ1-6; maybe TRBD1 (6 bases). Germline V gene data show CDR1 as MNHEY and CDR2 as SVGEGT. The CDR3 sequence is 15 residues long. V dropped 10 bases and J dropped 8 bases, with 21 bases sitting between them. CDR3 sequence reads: CATRTDLSRDSPLHF. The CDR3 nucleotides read TGTGCCACCCGGACAGATCTTTCAAGGGATTCACCCCTCCACTTT.

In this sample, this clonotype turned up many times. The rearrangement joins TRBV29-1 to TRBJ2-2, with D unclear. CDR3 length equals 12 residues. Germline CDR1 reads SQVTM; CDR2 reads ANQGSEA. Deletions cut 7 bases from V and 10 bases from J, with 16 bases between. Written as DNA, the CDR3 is TGCAGCGCAGGATGGGGTCCCTCGGAGCTGTTTTTT. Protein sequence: CSAGWGPSELFF.

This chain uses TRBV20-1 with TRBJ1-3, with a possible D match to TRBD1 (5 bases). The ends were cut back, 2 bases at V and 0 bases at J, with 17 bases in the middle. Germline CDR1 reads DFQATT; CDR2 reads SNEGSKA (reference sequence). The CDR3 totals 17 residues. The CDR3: CSARKLGVTHSGNTIYF. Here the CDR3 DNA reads TGCAGTGCTAGAAAATTGGGGGTGACTCACTCTGGAAACACCATATATTTT.

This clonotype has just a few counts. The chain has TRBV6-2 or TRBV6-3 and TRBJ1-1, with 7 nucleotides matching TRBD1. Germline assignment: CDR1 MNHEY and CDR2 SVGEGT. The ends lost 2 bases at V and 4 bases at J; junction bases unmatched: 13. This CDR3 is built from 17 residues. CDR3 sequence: CASSYPTGKGSFTEAFF. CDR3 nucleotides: TGTGCCAGCAGTTACCCGACAGGGAAGGGAAGTTTCACTGAAGCTTTCTTT.

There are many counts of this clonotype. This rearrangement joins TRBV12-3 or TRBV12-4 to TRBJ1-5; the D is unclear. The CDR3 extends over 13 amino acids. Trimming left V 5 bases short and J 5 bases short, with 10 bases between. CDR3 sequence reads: CASSLRLYQPQHF. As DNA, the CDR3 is TGTGCCAGCAGTCTCCGACTGTATCAGCCCCAGCATTTT.

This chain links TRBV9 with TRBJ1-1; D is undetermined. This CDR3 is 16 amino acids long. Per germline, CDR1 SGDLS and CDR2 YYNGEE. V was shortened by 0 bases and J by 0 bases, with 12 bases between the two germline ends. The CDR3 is CASSVGAAPMNTEAFF. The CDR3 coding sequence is TGTGCCAGCAGCGTAGGGGCAGCCCCGATGAACACTGAAGCTTTCTTT.

This chain's CDR3 is CASKEAGVRNEQFF. In DNA, the CDR3 is TGTGCCAGCAAGGAGGCGGGAGTCCGCAATGAGCAGTTCTTC. The genes are TRBV12-3 or TRBV12-4 and TRBJ2-1, with TRBD2 matching over 7 bases. The CDR3 extends over 14 amino acids. The ends lost 7 bases at V and 6 bases at J; junction bases unmatched: 9.

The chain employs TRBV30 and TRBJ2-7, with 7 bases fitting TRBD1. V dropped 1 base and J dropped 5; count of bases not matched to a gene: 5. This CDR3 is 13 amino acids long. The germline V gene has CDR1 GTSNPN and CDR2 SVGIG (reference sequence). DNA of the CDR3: TGTGCCTGGAGTGCACAGGGGATCCACGAGCAGTACTTC. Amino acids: CAWSAQGIHEQYF.

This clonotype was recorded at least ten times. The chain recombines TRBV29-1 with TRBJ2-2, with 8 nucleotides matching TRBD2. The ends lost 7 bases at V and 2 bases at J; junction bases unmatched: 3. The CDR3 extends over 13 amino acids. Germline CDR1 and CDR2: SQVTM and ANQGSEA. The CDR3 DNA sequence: TGCAGCGCGGGACTAGGAAACACCGGGGAGCTGTTTTTT. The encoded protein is CSAGLGNTGELFF.

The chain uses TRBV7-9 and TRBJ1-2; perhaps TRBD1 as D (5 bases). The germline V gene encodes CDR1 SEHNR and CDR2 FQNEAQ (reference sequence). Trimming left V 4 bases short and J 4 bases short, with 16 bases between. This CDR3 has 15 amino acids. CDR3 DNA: TGTGCCAGCAGCTCCCCGAGACAGTTATTCTATGGCTACACCTTC. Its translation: CASSSPRQLFYGYTF.

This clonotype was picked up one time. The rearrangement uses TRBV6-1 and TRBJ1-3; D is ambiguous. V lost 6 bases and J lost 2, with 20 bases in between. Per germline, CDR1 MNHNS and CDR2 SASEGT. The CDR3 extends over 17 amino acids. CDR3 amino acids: CASRAGPLMGPGNTIYF. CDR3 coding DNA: TGTGCCAGCAGAGCCGGGCCCCTAATGGGTCCTGGAAACACCATATATTTT.

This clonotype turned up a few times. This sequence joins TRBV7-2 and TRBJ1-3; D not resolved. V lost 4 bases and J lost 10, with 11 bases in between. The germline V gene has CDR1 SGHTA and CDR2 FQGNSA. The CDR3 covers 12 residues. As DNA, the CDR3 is TGTGCCAGCAGCTCCCAAACCGGGACCATATATTTT. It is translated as CASSSQTGTIYF.

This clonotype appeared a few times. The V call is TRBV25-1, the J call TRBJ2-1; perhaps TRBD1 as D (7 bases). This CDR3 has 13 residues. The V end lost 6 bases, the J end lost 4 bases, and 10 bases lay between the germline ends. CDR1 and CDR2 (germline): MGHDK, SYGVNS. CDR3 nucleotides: TGTGCCAGCAGCGGGGGACAGTACAATGAGCAGTTCTTC. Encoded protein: CASSGGQYNEQFF.

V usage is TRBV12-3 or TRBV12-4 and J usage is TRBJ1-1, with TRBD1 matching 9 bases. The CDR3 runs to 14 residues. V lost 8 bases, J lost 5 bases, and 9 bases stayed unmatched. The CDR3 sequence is CASGYRGRGTEAFF. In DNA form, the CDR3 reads TGTGCCAGCGGGTACAGGGGGCGAGGGACTGAAGCTTTCTTT.

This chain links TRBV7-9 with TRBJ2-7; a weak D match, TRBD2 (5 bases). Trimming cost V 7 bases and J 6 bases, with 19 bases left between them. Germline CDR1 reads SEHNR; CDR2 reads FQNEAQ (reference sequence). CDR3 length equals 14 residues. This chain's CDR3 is CASTAGDGVLEQYF. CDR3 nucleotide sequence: TGTGCCAGCACCGCCGGGGATGGGGTCCTCGAGCAGTACTTC.